These 32 T cell receptor beta chains were all obtained from the same sample, sequenced in a study of blood T cell repertoires in COVID-19. The repertoire was sequenced with immunoSEQ multiplex PCR; TCRdb's copy has only in-frame clones and lacks some. The sample carries some 200,000 clones, roughly 88% recorded once. The specimen sequenced was peripheral blood. Receptor source: a middle-aged man with COVID-19, enrolled during active disease.

The chain employs TRBV4-1 and TRBJ1-5; D unclear. Germline V gene lookup returns CDR1 MGHRA and CDR2 YSYEKL. V lost 1 base and J 4 bases, leaving 8 bases between the germline ends. The CDR3 length is 14 residues. The CDR3 loop reads CASSQVILNQPQHF. The CDR3 nucleotides read TGCGCCAGCAGCCAAGTTATCCTTAATCAGCCCCAGCATTTT.

The chain couples TRBV28 to TRBJ1-3; no firm D call. Germline-derived CDR1 and CDR2 are MDHEN and SYDVKM. This CDR3 contains 14 residues. V dropped 2 bases and J dropped 7 bases, with 12 bases sitting between them. CDR3 residues: CASSLRGLSNTIYF. The CDR3 bases are TGTGCCAGCAGTTTACGTGGGCTTAGTAACACCATATATTTT.

The V call is TRBV19, the J call TRBJ2-7, with 9 bases fitting TRBD1. V gave up 6 bases and J gave up 12 bases; unmatched junction bases: 12. Germline V gene lookup returns CDR1 LNHDA and CDR2 SQIVND (reference sequence). CDR3 length equals 13 residues. CDR3 DNA: TGTGCCAGTAGCGGGACAGGGAAAGGGCAGTGGTACTTC. This translates into CASSGTGKGQWYF.

The V and J genes are TRBV6-1 and TRBJ2-2; TRBD2 matches at 10 bases. Germline V gives CDR1 MNHNS, CDR2 SASEGT. With V trimmed by 1 base and J by 6 bases, 8 bases remained unmatched. The CDR3 loop spans 17 amino acids. CDR3 in amino acids: CASSEGALAGDSGELFF. The CDR3 coding sequence is TGTGCCAGCAGTGAAGGAGCGCTAGCGGGAGACTCCGGGGAGCTGTTTTTT.

The chain employs TRBV7-2 and TRBJ2-2, with D perhaps TRBD1 (5 bases). Germline V CDR1 and CDR2: SGHTA, FQGNSA. The V end lost 7 bases, the J end lost 6 bases, and 12 bases lay between the germline ends. This CDR3 has 13 amino acids. The CDR3 nucleotides are TGTGCCAGCAACTTGCAGGGTTCCGGGGAGCTGTTTTTT. It is translated as CASNLQGSGELFF.

The chain couples TRBV27 to TRBJ2-5; 14 positions match TRBD2. Per the germline V gene, CDR1 is MNHEY and CDR2 is SMNVEV (reference sequence). The CDR3 is made up of 20 amino acids. V trimming: 5 bases; J trimming: 6 bases; junction bases outside the gene matches: 20. This chain's CDR3 is CASSRNNPGLAGAYDKTQYF. CDR3 DNA sequence: TGTGCCAGCAGTCGAAACAATCCGGGACTAGCGGGAGCCTATGATAAGACCCAGTACTTC.

V and J are TRBV24-1 and TRBJ2-5, with 9 bases that match TRBD1. Germline CDR1 is KGHDR and CDR2 is SFDVKD. V trimming: 4 bases; J trimming: 10 bases; junction bases outside the gene matches: 9. The CDR3 sequence is 14 residues long. The CDR3 spells CATSDPGTGNVQYF. CDR3 DNA sequence: TGTGCCACCAGTGACCCTGGGACAGGGAACGTCCAGTACTTC.

The V gene is TRBV30, the J gene TRBJ1-3; 12 nucleotides line up with TRBD1. This CDR3 has 16 amino acids. From germline, CDR1 is GTSNPN and CDR2 SVGIG (reference sequence). The V segment lost 8 bases and the J segment 1 base; nucleotides outside the gene matches: 9. This CDR3 is CARSGQGASSGNTIYF. DNA of the CDR3: TGTGCCCGGTCGGGACAGGGGGCCTCGTCTGGAAACACCATATATTTT.

The rearrangement joins TRBV6-2 or TRBV6-3 to TRBJ2-4, with D possibly TRBD1 on 6 matching bases. V shed 2 bases and J shed 12 bases, with 14 bases lying between them. This CDR3 is built from 13 residues. Germline CDR1 reads MNHEY; CDR2 reads SVGEGT. CDR3 residues: CASSYPVRGYQYF. The CDR3 DNA follows: TGTGCCAGCAGTTACCCCGTCAGGGGCTATCAGTACTTC.

V usage is TRBV7-9 and J usage is TRBJ2-3; TRBD2 aligns across 8 bases. V shed 4 bases, J shed 6 bases, and the junction held 21 bases outside the gene matches. This CDR3 has 19 amino acids. Germline values: CDR1 SEHNR, CDR2 FQNEAQ (reference sequence). CDR3 sequence reads: CASSSMTRRGVLAPDTQYF. For the CDR3, the DNA is TGTGCCAGCAGCTCGATGACTAGGCGGGGGGTCCTCGCCCCTGATACGCAGTATTTT.

This chain links TRBV7-2 with TRBJ2-7, with TRBD2 as a possible D gene (5 bases). Trimming cost V 5 bases and J 2 bases, with 16 bases left between them. Germline CDR1 reads SGHTA; CDR2 reads FQGNSA. This CDR3 is built from 15 residues. The CDR3: CASSQAASLAYEQYF. In DNA form, the CDR3 reads TGTGCCAGCAGCCAAGCGGCCTCCTTAGCCTACGAGCAGTACTTC.

The sample holds many counts of this clone. The chain combines TRBV19 with TRBJ1-4; no clear D gene. Trimming cost V 6 bases and J 2 bases, with 10 bases left between them. Per germline, CDR1 LNHDA and CDR2 SQIVND (reference sequence). There are 14 residues in the CDR3. This CDR3 reads CASRRTPTNEKLFF. The CDR3 DNA follows: TGTGCCAGTAGGCGGACTCCTACTAATGAAAAACTGTTTTTT.

The J gene is TRBJ2-1, the V gene TRBV5-1, with 11 bases fitting TRBD1. V lost 4 bases to trimming and J lost 2 bases; unmatched junction nucleotides: 8. CDR3 length equals 17 residues. Per the germline V gene, CDR1 is SGHRS and CDR2 is YFSETQ. The CDR3 sequence: CASSPGGTGGTYNEQFF. CDR3 nucleotides: TGCGCCAGCAGCCCGGGCGGGACAGGGGGAACCTACAATGAGCAGTTCTTC. Complete variable domain (other parts from reference TRBV5-1 and TRBJ2-1): KAGVTQTPRYLIKTRGQQVTLSCSPISGHRSVSWYQQTPGQGLQFLFEYFSETQRNKGNFPGRFSGRQFSNSRSEMNVSTLELGDSALYLCASSPGGTGGTYNEQFFGPGTRLTVL.

The rearrangement uses TRBV11-2 and TRBJ2-5; 8 bases match TRBD1. CDR3 length equals 16 residues. CDR1 SGHAT and CDR2 FQNNGV come from the germline V gene. Trimming cost V 0 bases and J 4 bases; bases outside gene matches: 7. The CDR3 is CASSLDRQGTGETQYF. The CDR3, as DNA: TGTGCCAGCAGCTTAGATCGACAGGGGACGGGAGAGACCCAGTACTTC.

The gene calls are TRBV5-8 and TRBJ1-3; possibly TRBD1 for D (5 bases). Germline V gene lookup returns CDR1 SGHTS and CDR2 YDEGEE. The CDR3 totals 15 residues. V lost 4 bases, J lost 0 bases, and 11 bases lay in between. CDR3 sequence reads: CASSPRGFSGNTIYF. DNA of the CDR3: TGTGCCAGCAGCCCCCGGGGGTTCTCTGGAAACACCATATATTTT. Based on the CDR3 plus reference TRBV5-8 and TRBJ1-3, the full variable domain is EAGVTQSPTHLIKTRGQQATLRCSPISGHTSVYWYQQALGLGLQFLLWYDEGEERNRGNFPPRFSGRQFPNYSSELNVNALELEDSALYLCASSPRGFSGNTIYFGEGSWLTVV.

The CDR3 spells CASRSVGLYEQYF. CDR3 in DNA: TGTGCCAGCAGGTCCGTGGGGCTGTACGAGCAGTACTTC. The V and J genes are TRBV27 and TRBJ2-7; a possible D gene is TRBD1 (5 bases). The germline gives CDR1 MNHEY, CDR2 SMNVEV (reference sequence). Trimming removed 6 bases at V and 4 bases at J, with 13 bases between. The CDR3 sequence is 13 residues long.

The chain recombines TRBV19 with TRBJ2-1; 8 nucleotides align to TRBD1. With 7 bases clipped from V and 4 bases from J, the junction kept 6 bases outside the gene matches. There are 14 residues in the CDR3. CDR1 is LNHDA, CDR2 SQIVND, per germline (reference sequence). The CDR3 sequence is CASTTRDRYNEQFF. CDR3 DNA: TGTGCCAGTACGACCCGGGACAGGTACAATGAGCAGTTCTTC.

This sequence joins TRBV15 and TRBJ2-4; no clear D gene. V was pared by 2 bases and J by 0 bases, with 11 bases between. Germline-derived CDR1 and CDR2 are LNHNV and YYDKDF (reference sequence). The CDR3 length is 16 residues. This CDR3 is CATSRPSELAKNIQYF. CDR3 coding DNA: TGTGCCACCAGCAGACCGTCTGAACTAGCCAAAAACATTCAGTACTTC.

The V call is TRBV18, the J call TRBJ2-1; a weak D match, TRBD1 (6 bases). Germline V gene lookup returns CDR1 KGHSH and CDR2 LQKENI. Trimming left V 4 bases short and J 7 bases short, with 14 bases between. This CDR3 has 14 residues. The CDR3 region has the DNA TGTGCCAGCTCACAGGGACACCAAGGGAATGAGCAGTTCTTC. As protein: CASSQGHQGNEQFF.

This chain uses TRBV29-1 with TRBJ2-5; 7 nucleotides agree with TRBD2. The germline V gene has CDR1 SQVTM and CDR2 ANQGSEA. V dropped 4 bases and J dropped 2; count of bases not matched to a gene: 1. The CDR3 is 12 residues long. As DNA, the CDR3 is TGCAGCGTTGGGGGGGGGCAAGAGACCCAGTACTTC. Encoded protein: CSVGGGQETQYF. Supplemented by reference TRBV29-1 and TRBJ2-5, the full variable domain reads SAVISQKPSRDICQRGTSLTIQCQVDSQVTMMFWYRQQPGQSLTLIATANQGSEATYESGFVIDKFPISRPNLTFSTLTVSNMSPEDSSIYLCSVGGGQETQYFGPGTRLLVL.

This clone occurred once. The V gene is TRBV11-2, the J gene TRBJ2-7; 12 bases agree with TRBD2. Unmatched junction bases numbered 12, after V lost 5 bases and J lost 1 base. The CDR3 spans 18 residues. Germline CDR1 reads SGHAT; CDR2 reads FQNNGV. This chain's CDR3 is CASSRRTSGENRSYEQYF. CDR3 coding DNA: TGTGCCAGCAGCCGACGGACTAGCGGGGAAAACCGATCCTACGAGCAGTACTTC.

Of note for this clone: The same CDR3 can be traced to other DNA sequences in this sample. This chain uses TRBV5-6 with TRBJ2-6, with a weak D call TRBD2 (7 bases). The CDR3 is 16 amino acids. Trimming cost V 0 bases and J 3 bases, with 10 bases left between them. Germline V gene lookup returns CDR1 SGHDT and CDR2 YYEEEE. The CDR3 region is CASSLEGGGGANVLTF. Here the CDR3 DNA reads TGTGCCAGCAGCTTGGAAGGGGGGGGTGGGGCCAACGTCCTGACTTTC.

The V gene is TRBV4-1, the J gene TRBJ1-4, with 9 bases lining up with TRBD1. This CDR3 has 17 residues. The junction had 9 bases not matched to a gene; V was cut back by 0 bases and J by 7 bases. Germline V gene lookup returns CDR1 MGHRA and CDR2 YSYEKL. CDR3 in amino acids: CASSQEALGQGGEKLFF. The DNA for the CDR3 is TGCGCCAGCAGCCAAGAAGCTTTGGGACAGGGAGGTGAAAAACTGTTTTTT.

The chain uses TRBV27 and TRBJ1-5; D is uncertain. The CDR3 sequence is 13 residues long. Germline lookup yields CDR1 MNHEY and CDR2 SMNVEV (reference sequence). V lost 2 bases to trimming and J lost 7 bases, with 9 bases between them. CDR3 nucleotide sequence: TGTGCCAGCAGTTTAGCACGGGAACAGCCCCAGCATTTT. Translated: CASSLAREQPQHF.

This chain links TRBV5-4 with TRBJ2-7; TRBD1 agrees at 10 bases. The CDR3 contains 15 residues. CDR1 is SGHNT and CDR2 is YYREEE in the germline V gene (reference sequence). The V segment lost 4 bases and the J segment 4 bases; nucleotides outside the gene matches: 8. The DNA of the CDR3 is TGTGCCAGCAGCCCCGGGACAGGGGCTCTATACGAGCAGTACTTC. Its protein product is CASSPGTGALYEQYF.

The V and J genes are TRBV19 and TRBJ2-2; 15 positions agree with TRBD2. The CDR3 is 22 amino acids. CDR1 and CDR2 (germline): LNHDA, SQIVND (reference sequence). The J segment lost 6 bases and the V segment lost 1 base, leaving 18 bases of the junction unmatched. The CDR3 sequence is CASSIGPRTSGRARGLSGELFF. CDR3 in DNA: TGTGCCAGTAGTATAGGGCCCCGGACTAGCGGGAGGGCCAGGGGTCTCTCCGGGGAGCTGTTTTTT. Full variable domain (rest looked up from reference TRBV19 and TRBJ2-2): DGGITQSPKYLFRKEGQNVTLSCEQNLNHDAMYWYRQDPGQGLRLIYYSQIVNDFQKGDIAEGYSVSREKKESFPLTVTSAQKNPTAFYLCASSIGPRTSGRARGLSGELFFGEGSRLTVL.

The genes are TRBV30 and TRBJ1-1, with D unclear. The CDR3 consists of 12 residues. Trimming took off 5 bases at V and 1 base at J, with 8 bases between the two ends. Germline V gene data show CDR1 as GTSNPN and CDR2 as SVGIG (reference sequence). CDR3 coding DNA: TGTGCCTGGGGGGAGCCGAACACTGAAGCTTTCTTT. Residues: CAWGEPNTEAFF.

The chain is built from TRBV9 and TRBJ2-1, with D possibly matching TRBD2 (6 bases). The CDR3 loop spans 14 amino acids. V was cut by 0 bases and J by 7 bases, with 11 bases left in between. CDR1 and CDR2 (germline): SGDLS, YYNGEE. The CDR3 nucleotides read TGTGCCAGCAGCGTAGGGGGGGTTGTAAATGAGCAGTTCTTC. This gives the protein CASSVGGVVNEQFF.

In this sample, this clone turned up a few times. The DNA for the CDR3 is TGTGCCAGCAGCTCGGGACAGACCTACGAGCAGTACTTC. Protein: CASSSGQTYEQYF. V gene TRBV5-4 combines with J gene TRBJ2-7; 7 nucleotides align to TRBD1. The junction had 2 bases not matched to a gene; V was cut back by 3 bases and J by 2 bases. Germline lookup yields CDR1 SGHNT and CDR2 YYREEE (reference sequence). The CDR3 runs to 13 residues.

Judged by abundance, this clone is medium-sized. The chain recombines TRBV18 with TRBJ2-2; 11 bases line up with TRBD2. V shed 4 bases and J 6 bases; nucleotides not matched to a gene: 10. The CDR3 loop spans 17 amino acids. Germline CDR1 reads KGHSH; CDR2 reads LQKENI. The CDR3 reads CASSLTKLAGVPGELFF. Written as DNA, the CDR3 is TGTGCCAGCTCACTAACCAAACTAGCGGGAGTCCCCGGGGAGCTGTTTTTT. The variable domain in full, with the rest retrieved from reference TRBV18 and TRBJ2-2, is NAGVMQNPRHLVRRRGQEARLRCSPMKGHSHVYWYRQLPEEGLKFMVYLQKENIIDESGMPKERFSAEFPKEGPSILRIQQVVRGDSAAYFCASSLTKLAGVPGELFFGEGSRLTVL.

The V call is TRBV6-1, the J call TRBJ2-2; D is unresolved. From germline, CDR1 is MNHNS and CDR2 SASEGT. The CDR3 has 14 amino acids. V gave up 2 bases and J gave up 4 bases, with 8 bases separating them. The CDR3 nucleotides read TGTGCCAGCAGTGAACTTTACGGCACCGGGGAGCTGTTTTTT. Its translation: CASSELYGTGELFF.

The chain carries TRBV6-5 and TRBJ1-4; TRBD1 matches 7 bases. The CDR3 extends over 15 amino acids. CDR1 and CDR2 (germline): MNHEY, SVGAGI. V lost 6 bases and J lost 3; bases outside the gene matches: 7. CDR3 in DNA: TGTGCCAGCAGCAAGACAGGGCTAGCTAATGAAAAACTGTTTTTT. Its protein product is CASSKTGLANEKLFF.